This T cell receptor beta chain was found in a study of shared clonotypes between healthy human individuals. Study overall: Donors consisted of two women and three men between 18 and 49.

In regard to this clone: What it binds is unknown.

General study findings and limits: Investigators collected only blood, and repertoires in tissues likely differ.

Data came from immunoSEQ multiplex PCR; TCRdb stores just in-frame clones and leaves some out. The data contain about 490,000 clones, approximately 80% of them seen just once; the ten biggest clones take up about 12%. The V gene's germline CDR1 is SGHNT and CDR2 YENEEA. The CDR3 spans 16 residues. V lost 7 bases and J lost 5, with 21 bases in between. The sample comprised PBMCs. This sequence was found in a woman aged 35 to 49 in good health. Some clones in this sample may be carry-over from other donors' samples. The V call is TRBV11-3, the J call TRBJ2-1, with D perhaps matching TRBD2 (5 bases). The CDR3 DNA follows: TGTGCCAGCAACTTCCCAAGGGCGGAGGAGAACAATGAGCAGTTCTTC. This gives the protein CASNFPRAEENNEQFF.